The present TCR beta chain was sequenced within a study of cytomegalovirus exposure and HLA in healthy donors. Findings and caveats of the study: A later analysis found most CMV-associated TCR beta chains apparently HLA-restricted. As immune exposure information, only CMV serostatus was available. Among donors in an Asian-associated ancestry cluster, a later analysis reportedly found fewer N-insertions than the approximately 700-donor mean.

CDR1 SGHTA and CDR2 FQGNSA come from the germline V gene. V dropped 3 bases and J dropped 4; count of bases not matched to a gene: 5. CDR3 length: 14 amino acids. Notes on this clone: Its antigen is not known.

Primers included in the PCR were 60 Vbeta and 13 Jbeta primers. Clones were sequenced by immunoSEQ multiplex PCR, and TCRdb holds only the in-frame ones, with some missing. This sample yields approximately 180,000 clones, of which about four fifths are seen a single time; around 1.9% belongs to the top ten. This clonotype was sampled from a man between 18 and 35 years old in good health and CMV-seronegative. The chain combines TRBV7-2 with TRBJ2-5; TRBD1 matches 7 bases. Material: PBMCs. The chain's CDR3 is CASSLTGTVETQYF. CDR3 nucleotide sequence: TGTGCCAGCAGCTTGACCGGGACAGTAGAGACCCAGTACTTC.